This TCR beta chain was observed in a study of CD8 T cells in ankylosing spondylitis. MiXCR was run by TCRdb on the 5' RACE reads, yielding one entry per CDR3 protein. Altogether approximately 250,000 distinct CDR3 sequences are present, roughly 8.2% being singletons, with the ten largest covering roughly 4.9%. This clonotype was recorded many times. This CDR3 has 13 residues. The V gene's germline CDR1 is SGHRS and CDR2 YFSETQ. V trimming: 3 bases; J trimming: 5 bases; junction bases outside the gene matches: 0. V usage is TRBV5-1 and J usage is TRBJ2-3; 10 bases map to TRBD1. Sequenced input: blood, either unsorted or a sorted T cell fraction (not recorded which). This receptor was taken from a female donor with ankylosing spondylitis or in good health (not recorded which). Here the CDR3 reads CASSWTGGDTQYF. The CDR3 bases are TGCGCCAGCAGCTGGACAGGGGGAGATACGCAGTATTTT.